A selection of T cell receptor beta chains follows, all from one sample in a study of vaccination and CD4 T cells after COVID-19. These receptors' targets are unknown. In TCRdb, the PCR reads were re-called with MiXCR into one record per CDR3 protein. Of approximately 24,000 distinct CDR3 sequences listed, around three fifths were seen once; the top ten hold less than 6%. The sample taken for sequencing was CD4+ T cells from blood, cultured in vitro. These receptors were collected from a human donor who had recovered from COVID-19. The CDR3 runs from the conserved cysteine through the conserved F or W. The D gene is left open where the match is weak. The size field is filled for only some rows; it gives once, few, many or a size class.

abundance: -
d_gene: TRBD1
j_gene: TRBJ2-3
v_gene: TRBV9
CDR3nt: TGTGCCAGCAGCGCCCACAGGGGAGACGATACGCAGTATTTT
CDR3aa: CASSAHRGDDTQYF

abundance: few
d_gene: -
j_gene: TRBJ2-2
v_gene: TRBV21-1
CDR3nt: TGTGCCAGCAGCAAACTGGGACTAGCGGGAGGGAACACCGGGGAGCTGTTTTTT
CDR3aa: CASSKLGLAGGNTGELFF

abundance: -
d_gene: -
j_gene: TRBJ1-5
v_gene: TRBV7-9
CDR3nt: TGTGCCAGCAGTGCCGGGGCGGGGGGCCTTAGCAATCAGCCCCAGCATTTT
CDR3aa: CASSAGAGGLSNQPQHF

abundance: -
d_gene: TRBD1
j_gene: TRBJ1-1
v_gene: TRBV6-1
CDR3nt: TGTGCCAGCAGGCCAGGGGGCGCCGGGACTGAAGCTTTCTTT
CDR3aa: CASRPGGAGTEAFF

abundance: -
d_gene: -
j_gene: TRBJ1-5
v_gene: TRBV7-8
CDR3nt: TGTGCCAGCAGCAAGCGCAGGGACGGAGGCAATCAGCCCCAGCATTTT
CDR3aa: CASSKRRDGGNQPQHF

abundance: -
d_gene: -
j_gene: TRBJ1-2
v_gene: TRBV7-2
CDR3nt: TGTGCCAGCAGCTTAGGGGAATATGGCTACACCTTC
CDR3aa: CASSLGEYGYTF

abundance: -
d_gene: TRBD1
j_gene: TRBJ2-7
v_gene: TRBV7-9
CDR3nt: TGTGCCAGCAGCCTCTTGGGACCGACAGGGGGCTACGAGCAGTACTTC
CDR3aa: CASSLLGPTGGYEQYF

abundance: -
d_gene: -
j_gene: TRBJ2-7
v_gene: TRBV14
CDR3nt: TGTGCCAGCAGCCAAGGGCGCGGGGCTTGGGGGGACGAGCAGTACTTC
CDR3aa: CASSQGRGAWGDEQYF

abundance: -
d_gene: -
j_gene: TRBJ1-1
v_gene: TRBV7-3
CDR3nt: TGTGCCAGCAGCTTAGTACTGGCTGAAGCTTTCTTT
CDR3aa: CASSLVLAEAFF

abundance: -
d_gene: -
j_gene: TRBJ1-2
v_gene: TRBV11-2
CDR3nt: TGTGCCAGCAGCTTAGTCCCGACAGACATTGGCTACACCTTC
CDR3aa: CASSLVPTDIGYTF

abundance: once
d_gene: TRBD2
j_gene: TRBJ2-2
v_gene: TRBV9
CDR3nt: TGTGCCAGCAGCGTAGCTGGCGGGAGGGACACCGGGGAGCTGTTTTTT
CDR3aa: CASSVAGGRDTGELFF

abundance: -
d_gene: -
j_gene: TRBJ2-2
v_gene: TRBV19
CDR3nt: TGTGCCAGTACCCCCCCCGAGGGAATCCCCGGGGAGCTGTTTTTT
CDR3aa: CASTPPEGIPGELFF

abundance: large
d_gene: -
j_gene: TRBJ1-5
v_gene: TRBV6-5
CDR3nt: TGTGCCAGCAGTTCACTAGGAGGCAACAATCAGCCCCAGCATTTT
CDR3aa: CASSSLGGNNQPQHF

abundance: -
d_gene: -
j_gene: TRBJ2-3
v_gene: TRBV30
CDR3nt: TGTGCCTGGACGACAGTAAGCACAGATACGCAGTATTTT
CDR3aa: CAWTTVSTDTQYF

abundance: -
d_gene: -
j_gene: TRBJ2-2
v_gene: TRBV6-4
CDR3nt: TGTGCCAGCAGTGAGTATGCAAGGAACACCGGGGAGCTGTTTTTT
CDR3aa: CASSEYARNTGELFF

abundance: -
d_gene: TRBD2
j_gene: TRBJ2-1
v_gene: TRBV19
CDR3nt: TGTGCCAGTAGTCCGGGACTAGCGGGGTGGGATGAGCAGTTCTTC
CDR3aa: CASSPGLAGWDEQFF

abundance: -
d_gene: -
j_gene: TRBJ1-6
v_gene: TRBV6-5
CDR3nt: TGTGCCAGCAGTTACGGTCAGGCGACGAGCTCCTATAATTCACCCCTCCACTTT
CDR3aa: CASSYGQATSSYNSPLHF

abundance: -
d_gene: TRBD2
j_gene: TRBJ2-7
v_gene: TRBV20-1
CDR3nt: TGCAGTGCTAGGACTAGCGGCTACGAGCAGTACTTC
CDR3aa: CSARTSGYEQYF

abundance: few
d_gene: TRBD2
j_gene: TRBJ2-5
v_gene: TRBV20-1
CDR3nt: TGCAGTGCTAGGCTAACTAGCGCCCAAGAGACCCAGTACTTC
CDR3aa: CSARLTSAQETQYF

abundance: -
d_gene: TRBD1
j_gene: TRBJ2-7
v_gene: TRBV20-1
CDR3nt: TGCAGTGCTAGAGTCAGGGGGTCCTACGAGCAGTACTTC
CDR3aa: CSARVRGSYEQYF

abundance: -
d_gene: -
j_gene: TRBJ2-7
v_gene: TRBV11-3
CDR3nt: TGTGCCAGCAGCCCCGGGGGCCGGGACGAGCAGTACTTC
CDR3aa: CASSPGGRDEQYF

abundance: -
d_gene: -
j_gene: TRBJ2-5
v_gene: TRBV7-8
CDR3nt: TGTGCCAGCAGCTTAGGTCAGCAAGAGACCCAGTACTTC
CDR3aa: CASSLGQQETQYF

abundance: -
d_gene: -
j_gene: TRBJ1-1
v_gene: TRBV7-2
CDR3nt: TGTGCCAGCCTAAGGGGTAGGGTTCAAACCCCTGAAGCTTTCTTT
CDR3aa: CASLRGRVQTPEAFF

abundance: -
d_gene: -
j_gene: TRBJ2-1
v_gene: TRBV12-3/TRBV12-4
CDR3nt: TGTGCCAGCAGCCCACACGAGAGCTCCTACAATGAGCAGTTCTTC
CDR3aa: CASSPHESSYNEQFF

abundance: -
d_gene: TRBD1
j_gene: TRBJ2-7
v_gene: TRBV7-2
CDR3nt: TGTGCCAGCAGCTTGTCCGGGACAGGGACCTACGAGCAGTACTTC
CDR3aa: CASSLSGTGTYEQYF

abundance: -
d_gene: -
j_gene: TRBJ2-1
v_gene: TRBV7-9
CDR3nt: TGTGCCAGCAGCTTAGATAGTGGGAGGACCTACAATGAGCAGTTCTTC
CDR3aa: CASSLDSGRTYNEQFF

abundance: -
d_gene: -
j_gene: TRBJ1-1
v_gene: TRBV20-1
CDR3nt: TGCAGTGCTAGCCTCCAAATCACTCGTGGGACTGAAGCTTTCTTT
CDR3aa: CSASLQITRGTEAFF

abundance: -
d_gene: -
j_gene: TRBJ2-7
v_gene: TRBV15
CDR3nt: TGTGCCACCAGCAGCGGGGACGGCAGCTCCTACGAGCAGTACTTC
CDR3aa: CATSSGDGSSYEQYF

abundance: -
d_gene: -
j_gene: TRBJ2-7
v_gene: TRBV19
CDR3nt: TGTGCCAGTAGTACCCTGACTAGTAAATACGAGCAGTACTTC
CDR3aa: CASSTLTSKYEQYF

abundance: -
d_gene: -
j_gene: TRBJ2-5
v_gene: TRBV6-5
CDR3nt: TGTGCCAGCAGTTACTACCGGGCGGGGAAGTGGTTGGAGACCCAGTACTTC
CDR3aa: CASSYYRAGKWLETQYF

abundance: -
d_gene: -
j_gene: TRBJ2-7
v_gene: TRBV6-1
CDR3nt: TGTGCCAGCAGTCTCGACGGGGCGCGGAGTGAGCAGTACTTC
CDR3aa: CASSLDGARSEQYF

abundance: -
d_gene: -
j_gene: TRBJ1-6
v_gene: TRBV5-1
CDR3nt: TGCGCCAGCAGGCGGGACCTTGGGTCACCCCTCCACTTT
CDR3aa: CASRRDLGSPLHF

abundance: -
d_gene: -
j_gene: TRBJ2-3
v_gene: TRBV12-3/TRBV12-4
CDR3nt: TGTGCCAGCAGACCGGGACTCAGCACAGATACGCAGTATTTT
CDR3aa: CASRPGLSTDTQYF

abundance: -
d_gene: -
j_gene: TRBJ2-5
v_gene: TRBV7-9
CDR3nt: TGTGCCAGCACCGTTCAAGAGACCCAGTACTTC
CDR3aa: CASTVQETQYF

abundance: -
d_gene: TRBD1
j_gene: TRBJ2-3
v_gene: TRBV5-6
CDR3nt: TGTGCCAGCAGCCCGACAGGGGGTACGCAGTATTTT
CDR3aa: CASSPTGGTQYF

abundance: -
d_gene: -
j_gene: TRBJ1-1
v_gene: TRBV27
CDR3nt: TGTGCCAGCAGTTTCTTGCCGTTCACTGAAGCTTTCTTT
CDR3aa: CASSFLPFTEAFF